This TCR beta chain was captured by sequencing in a study of regulatory T cells in long-lasting Graves disease. In building TCR beta libraries, iRepertoire HTBI primers were used together with Arm-PCR of CDR3 regions. TCRdb re-analysed the multiplex PCR reads in MiXCR, keeping a single row per CDR3 protein. This table has approximately 400,000 distinct CDR3 sequences, over 9.5% appearing once. In this sample, this clonotype turned up many times. The CDR3 has 11 amino acids. From germline, CDR1 is SQVTM and CDR2 ANQGSEA. Trimming stripped 4 bases from V and 0 bases from J, with 3 bases between. Time point of the sample: newly diagnosed GD, antithyroid drugs for less than 3 months. Isolated PBMC RNA provided the starting material for the TCR library. These data were also filed under a second study, of T cells in Graves' hyperthyroidism and ophthalmopathy.

The V gene is TRBV29-1, the J gene TRBJ1-1; unclear D gene. This sequence originates from a woman in her late teens or twenties with Graves disease. The sequences come from peripheral blood mononuclear cells (PBMCs), collected at new diagnosis, from a patient treated with antithyroid drugs. CDR3 region: CSVALNTEAFF. CDR3 nucleotide sequence: TGCAGCGTTGCGCTGAACACTGAAGCTTTCTTT.